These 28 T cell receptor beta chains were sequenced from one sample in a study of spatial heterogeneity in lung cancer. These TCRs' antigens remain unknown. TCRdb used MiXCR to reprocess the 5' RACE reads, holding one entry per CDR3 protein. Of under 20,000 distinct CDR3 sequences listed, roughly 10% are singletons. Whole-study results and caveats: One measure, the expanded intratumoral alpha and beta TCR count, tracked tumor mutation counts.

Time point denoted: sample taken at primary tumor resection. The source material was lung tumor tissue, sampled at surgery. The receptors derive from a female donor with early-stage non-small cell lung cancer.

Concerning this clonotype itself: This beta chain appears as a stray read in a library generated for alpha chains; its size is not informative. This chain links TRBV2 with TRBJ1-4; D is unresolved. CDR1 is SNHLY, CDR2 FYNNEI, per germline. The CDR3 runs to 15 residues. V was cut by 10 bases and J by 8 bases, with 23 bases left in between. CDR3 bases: TGTGCCACCGCCGCCTCACGAGGTCACGGAGAAAAACTGTTTTTT. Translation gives CATAASRGHGEKLFF.

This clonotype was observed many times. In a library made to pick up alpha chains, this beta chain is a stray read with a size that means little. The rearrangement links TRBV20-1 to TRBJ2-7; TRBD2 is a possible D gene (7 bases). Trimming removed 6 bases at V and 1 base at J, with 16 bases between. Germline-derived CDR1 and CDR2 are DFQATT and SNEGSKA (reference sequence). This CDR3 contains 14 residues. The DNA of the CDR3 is TGCAGTGCCCGGTGGCGGGGGCAGTCCTACGAGCAGTACTTC. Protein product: CSARWRGQSYEQYF.

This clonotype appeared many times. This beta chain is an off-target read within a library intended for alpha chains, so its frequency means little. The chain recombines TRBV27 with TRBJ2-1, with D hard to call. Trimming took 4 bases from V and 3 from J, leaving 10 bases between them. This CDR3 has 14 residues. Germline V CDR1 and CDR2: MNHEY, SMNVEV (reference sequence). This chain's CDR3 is CASSSRPSYNEQFF. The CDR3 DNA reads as TGTGCCAGCAGTTCCCGACCGAGCTACAATGAGCAGTTCTTC.

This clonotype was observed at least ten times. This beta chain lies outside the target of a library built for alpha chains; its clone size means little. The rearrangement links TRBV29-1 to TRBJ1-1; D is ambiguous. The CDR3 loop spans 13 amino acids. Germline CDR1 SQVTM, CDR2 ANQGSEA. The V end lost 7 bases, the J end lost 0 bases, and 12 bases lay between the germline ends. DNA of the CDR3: TGCAGCGGGCTGGCGGGGATGAACACTGAAGCTTTCTTT. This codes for CSGLAGMNTEAFF.

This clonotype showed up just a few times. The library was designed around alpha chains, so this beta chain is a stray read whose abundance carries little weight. CDR3 nucleotide sequence: TGTGCCATCAACGACGTCCCGAACACTGAAGCTTTCTTT. It yields the protein CAINDVPNTEAFF. The rearrangement links TRBV10-3 to TRBJ1-1; no clear D. This CDR3 is 13 amino acids long. The germline V gene has CDR1 ENHRY and CDR2 SYGVKD. V shed 7 bases and J shed 1 base, with 10 bases lying between them.

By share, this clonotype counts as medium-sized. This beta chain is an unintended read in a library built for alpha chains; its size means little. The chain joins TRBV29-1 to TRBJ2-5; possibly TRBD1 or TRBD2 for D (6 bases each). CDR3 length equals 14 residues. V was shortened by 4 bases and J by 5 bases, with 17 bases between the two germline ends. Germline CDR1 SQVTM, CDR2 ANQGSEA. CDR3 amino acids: CSVADSRTMETQYF. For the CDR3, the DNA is TGCAGCGTTGCGGACAGTAGGACTATGGAGACCCAGTACTTC.

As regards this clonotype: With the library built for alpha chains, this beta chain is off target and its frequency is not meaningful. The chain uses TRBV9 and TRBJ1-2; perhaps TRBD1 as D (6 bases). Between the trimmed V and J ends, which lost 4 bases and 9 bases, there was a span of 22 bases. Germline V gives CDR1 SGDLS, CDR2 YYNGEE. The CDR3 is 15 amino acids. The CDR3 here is CASSSSGNRADSYTF. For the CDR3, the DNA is TGTGCCAGCAGCTCCTCGGGCAACAGGGCTGATAGCTACACCTTC.

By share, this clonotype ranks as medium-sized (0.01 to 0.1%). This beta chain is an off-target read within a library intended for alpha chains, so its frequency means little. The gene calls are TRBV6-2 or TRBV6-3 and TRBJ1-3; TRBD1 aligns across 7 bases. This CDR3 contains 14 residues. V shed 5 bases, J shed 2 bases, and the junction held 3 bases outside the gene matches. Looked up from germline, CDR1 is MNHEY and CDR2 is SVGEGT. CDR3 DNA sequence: TGTGCCAGCAGTCGACAGGGAACTGGAAACACCATATATTTT. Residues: CASSRQGTGNTIYF.

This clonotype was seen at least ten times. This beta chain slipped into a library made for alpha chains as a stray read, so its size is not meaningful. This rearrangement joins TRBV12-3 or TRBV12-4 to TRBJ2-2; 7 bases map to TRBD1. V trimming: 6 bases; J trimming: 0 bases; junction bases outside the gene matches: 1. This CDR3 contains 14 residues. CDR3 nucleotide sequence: TGTGCCAGCAGCGGGACAGCGAACACCGGGGAGCTGTTTTTT. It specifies CASSGTANTGELFF.

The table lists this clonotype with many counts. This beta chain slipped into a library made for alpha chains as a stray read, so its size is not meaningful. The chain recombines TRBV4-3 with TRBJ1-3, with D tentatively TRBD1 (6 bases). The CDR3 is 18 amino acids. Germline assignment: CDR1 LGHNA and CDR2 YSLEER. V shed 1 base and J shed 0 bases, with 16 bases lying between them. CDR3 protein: CASSQGIRQGHSGNTIYF. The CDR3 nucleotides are TGCGCCAGCAGCCAAGGAATAAGGCAGGGGCACTCTGGAAACACCATATATTTT.

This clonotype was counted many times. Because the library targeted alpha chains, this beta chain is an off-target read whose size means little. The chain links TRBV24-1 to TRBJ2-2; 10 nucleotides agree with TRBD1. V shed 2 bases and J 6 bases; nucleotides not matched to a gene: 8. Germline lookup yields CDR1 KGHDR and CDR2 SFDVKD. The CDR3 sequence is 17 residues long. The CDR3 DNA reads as TGTGCCACCAGTGATTCACCGGGACAGGGGTTCGCCGGGGAGCTGTTTTTT. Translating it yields CATSDSPGQGFAGELFF.

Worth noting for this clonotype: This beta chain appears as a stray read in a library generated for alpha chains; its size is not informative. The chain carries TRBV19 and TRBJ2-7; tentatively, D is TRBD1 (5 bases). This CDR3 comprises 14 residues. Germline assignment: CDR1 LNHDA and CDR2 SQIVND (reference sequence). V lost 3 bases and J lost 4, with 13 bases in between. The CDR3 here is CASSIARATYEQYF. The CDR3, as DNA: TGTGCCAGTAGTATTGCCAGGGCGACTTACGAGCAGTACTTC.

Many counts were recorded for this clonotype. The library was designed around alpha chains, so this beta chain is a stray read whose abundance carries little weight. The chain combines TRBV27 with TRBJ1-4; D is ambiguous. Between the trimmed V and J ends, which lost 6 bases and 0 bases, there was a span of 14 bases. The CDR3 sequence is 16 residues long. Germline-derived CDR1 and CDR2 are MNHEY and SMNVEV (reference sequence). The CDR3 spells CASSRNPVATNEKLFF. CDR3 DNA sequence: TGTGCCAGCAGCCGAAACCCAGTTGCAACTAATGAAAAACTGTTTTTT.

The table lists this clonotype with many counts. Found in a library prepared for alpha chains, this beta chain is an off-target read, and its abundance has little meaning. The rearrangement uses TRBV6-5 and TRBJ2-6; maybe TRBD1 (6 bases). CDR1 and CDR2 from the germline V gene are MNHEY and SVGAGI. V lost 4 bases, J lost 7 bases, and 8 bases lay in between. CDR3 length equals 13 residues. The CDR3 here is CASSFGTANVLTF. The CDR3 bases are TGTGCCAGCAGTTTCGGGACAGCCAACGTCCTGACTTTC.

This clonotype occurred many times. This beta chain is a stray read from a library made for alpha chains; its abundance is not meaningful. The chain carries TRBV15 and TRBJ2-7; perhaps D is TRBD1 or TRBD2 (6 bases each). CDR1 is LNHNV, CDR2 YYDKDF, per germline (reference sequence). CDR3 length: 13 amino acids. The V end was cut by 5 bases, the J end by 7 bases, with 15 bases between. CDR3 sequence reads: CATSREGGEEQYF. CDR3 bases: TGTGCCACCAGCCGCGAGGGGGGTGAAGAGCAGTACTTC.

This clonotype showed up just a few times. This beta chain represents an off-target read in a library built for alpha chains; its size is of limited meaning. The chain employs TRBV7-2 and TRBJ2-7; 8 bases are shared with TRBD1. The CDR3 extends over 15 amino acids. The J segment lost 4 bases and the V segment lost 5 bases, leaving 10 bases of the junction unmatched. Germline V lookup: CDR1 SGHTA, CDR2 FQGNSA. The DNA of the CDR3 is TGTGCCAGCAGCCGGTCCGGGACAGGTCTTTACGAGCAGTACTTC. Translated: CASSRSGTGLYEQYF.

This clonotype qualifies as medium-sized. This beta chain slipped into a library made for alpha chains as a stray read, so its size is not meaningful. The CDR3 here is CASSRSGGADTQYF. DNA for the CDR3: TGTGCCAGCAGTCGCAGCGGGGGCGCAGATACGCAGTATTTT. The chain couples TRBV12-3 or TRBV12-4 to TRBJ2-3; 8 nucleotides align to TRBD2. Trimming cost V 5 bases and J 4 bases; bases outside gene matches: 5. The CDR3 is made up of 14 amino acids.

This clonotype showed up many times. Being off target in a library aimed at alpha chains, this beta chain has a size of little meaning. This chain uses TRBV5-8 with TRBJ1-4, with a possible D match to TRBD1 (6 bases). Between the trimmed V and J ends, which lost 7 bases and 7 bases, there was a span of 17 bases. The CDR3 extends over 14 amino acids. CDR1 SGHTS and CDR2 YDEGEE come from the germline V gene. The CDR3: CASWVPGGSEKLFF. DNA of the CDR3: TGTGCCAGCTGGGTCCCGGGGGGCAGTGAAAAACTGTTTTTT.

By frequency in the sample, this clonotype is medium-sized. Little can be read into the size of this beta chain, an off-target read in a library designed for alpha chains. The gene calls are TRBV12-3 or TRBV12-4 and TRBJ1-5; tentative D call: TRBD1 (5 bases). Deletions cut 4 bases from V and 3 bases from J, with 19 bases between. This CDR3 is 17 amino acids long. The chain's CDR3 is CASSSQGGPRFNQPQHF. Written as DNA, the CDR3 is TGTGCCAGCAGTTCCCAGGGAGGGCCGAGATTCAATCAGCCCCAGCATTTT.

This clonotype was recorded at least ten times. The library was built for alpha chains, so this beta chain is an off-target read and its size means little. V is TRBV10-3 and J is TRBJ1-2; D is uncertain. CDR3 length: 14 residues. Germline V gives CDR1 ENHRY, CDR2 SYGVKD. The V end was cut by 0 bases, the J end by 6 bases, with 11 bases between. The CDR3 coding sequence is TGTGCCATCAGTGAGTCGAGTCAGGACGATGGCTACACCTTC. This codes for CAISESSQDDGYTF.

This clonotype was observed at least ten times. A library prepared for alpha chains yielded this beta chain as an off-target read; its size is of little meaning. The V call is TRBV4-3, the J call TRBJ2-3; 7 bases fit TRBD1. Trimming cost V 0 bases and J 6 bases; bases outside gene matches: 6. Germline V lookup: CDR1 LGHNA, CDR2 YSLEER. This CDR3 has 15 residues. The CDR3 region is CASSQEGTVRDTQYF. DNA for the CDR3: TGCGCCAGCAGCCAAGAAGGGACAGTGAGGGATACGCAGTATTTT.

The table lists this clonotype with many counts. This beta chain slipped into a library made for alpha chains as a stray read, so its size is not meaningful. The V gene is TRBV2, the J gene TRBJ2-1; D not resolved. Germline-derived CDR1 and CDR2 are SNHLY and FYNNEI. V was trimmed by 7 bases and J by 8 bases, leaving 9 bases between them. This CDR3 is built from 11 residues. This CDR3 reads CASTVYDEQFF. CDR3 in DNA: TGTGCCAGCACGGTATACGATGAGCAGTTCTTC.

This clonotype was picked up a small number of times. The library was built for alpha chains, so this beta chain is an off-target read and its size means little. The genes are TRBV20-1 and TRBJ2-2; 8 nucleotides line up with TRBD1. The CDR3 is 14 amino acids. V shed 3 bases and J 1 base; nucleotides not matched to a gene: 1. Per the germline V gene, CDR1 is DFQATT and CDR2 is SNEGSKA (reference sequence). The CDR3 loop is CSASDRGNTGELFF. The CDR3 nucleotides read TGCAGTGCTAGTGACAGGGGGAACACCGGGGAGCTGTTTTTT.

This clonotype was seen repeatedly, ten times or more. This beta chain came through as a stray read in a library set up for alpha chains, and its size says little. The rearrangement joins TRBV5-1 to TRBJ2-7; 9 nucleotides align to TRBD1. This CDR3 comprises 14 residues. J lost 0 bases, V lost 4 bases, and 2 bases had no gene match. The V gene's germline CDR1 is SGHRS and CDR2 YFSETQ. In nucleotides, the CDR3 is TGCGCCAGCAGCGTGACAGGGGGCTCCTACGAGCAGTACTTC. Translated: CASSVTGGSYEQYF.

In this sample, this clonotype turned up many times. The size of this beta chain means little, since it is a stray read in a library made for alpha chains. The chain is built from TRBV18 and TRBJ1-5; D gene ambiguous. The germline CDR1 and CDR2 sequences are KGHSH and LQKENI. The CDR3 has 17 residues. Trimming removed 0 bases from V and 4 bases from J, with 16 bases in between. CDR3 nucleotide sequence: TGTGCCAGCTCACCACCGACGGGGAGTCTTGGGAATCAGCCCCAGCATTTT. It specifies CASSPPTGSLGNQPQHF.

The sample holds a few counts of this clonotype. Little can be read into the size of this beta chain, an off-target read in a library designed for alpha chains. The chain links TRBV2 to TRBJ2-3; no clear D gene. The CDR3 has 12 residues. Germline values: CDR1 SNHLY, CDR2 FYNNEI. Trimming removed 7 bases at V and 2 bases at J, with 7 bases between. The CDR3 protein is CASIGPTDTQYF. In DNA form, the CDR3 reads TGTGCCAGCATCGGGCCCACAGATACGCAGTATTTT.

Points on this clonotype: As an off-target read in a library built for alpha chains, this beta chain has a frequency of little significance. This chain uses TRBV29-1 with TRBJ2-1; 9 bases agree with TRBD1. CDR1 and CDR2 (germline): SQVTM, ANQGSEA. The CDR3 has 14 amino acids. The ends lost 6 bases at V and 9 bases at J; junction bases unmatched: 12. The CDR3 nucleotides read TGCAGCGTGGTTGACAGGGGGTTGGCTGGTGAGCAGTTCTTC. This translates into CSVVDRGLAGEQFF.

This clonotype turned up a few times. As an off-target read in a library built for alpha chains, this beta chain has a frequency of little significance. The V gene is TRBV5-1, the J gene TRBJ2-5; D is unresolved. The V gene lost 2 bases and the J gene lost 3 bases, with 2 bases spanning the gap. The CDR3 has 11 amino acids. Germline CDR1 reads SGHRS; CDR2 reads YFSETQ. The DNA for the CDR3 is TGCGCCAGCAGCTTCGAAGAGACCCAGTACTTC. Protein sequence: CASSFEETQYF. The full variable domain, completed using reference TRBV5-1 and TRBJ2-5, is KAGVTQTPRYLIKTRGQQVTLSCSPISGHRSVSWYQQTPGQGLQFLFEYFSETQRNKGNFPGRFSGRQFSNSRSEMNVSTLELGDSALYLCASSFEETQYFGPGTRLLVL.